Below are 29 T cell receptor beta chains sequenced from a single sample in a study of blood T cell repertoires in COVID-19. Sequencing used immunoSEQ multiplex PCR; TCRdb keeps in-frame clones, though not all of them. This table holds roughly 72,000 clones, 88% found once. Material for sequencing was peripheral blood. All receptors come from a human donor in a cohort sampled during active COVID-19.

This chain uses TRBV7-2 with TRBJ2-5; D is unclear. CDR1 is SGHTA, CDR2 FQGNSA, per germline. The CDR3 length is 12 residues. Trimming stripped 3 bases from V and 2 bases from J, with 4 bases between. CDR3 coding DNA: TGTGCCAGCAGCTTCACACAAGAGACCCAGTACTTC. Translating it yields CASSFTQETQYF.

The chain has TRBV18 and TRBJ1-1; TRBD1 agrees at 7 bases. Germline values: CDR1 KGHSH, CDR2 LQKENI. Trimming took 3 bases from V and 2 from J; bases not matched to a gene: 12. The CDR3 extends over 17 amino acids. Here the CDR3 reads CASSPRGAGGINTEAFF. The CDR3 nucleotides are TGTGCCAGCTCACCTAGGGGGGCAGGGGGGATAAACACTGAAGCTTTCTTT.

The chain carries TRBV11-3 and TRBJ1-1; tentatively, D is TRBD1 (5 bases). CDR3 length: 13 amino acids. V was shortened by 5 bases and J by 6 bases, with 13 bases between the two germline ends. Per germline, CDR1 SGHNT and CDR2 YENEEA. For the CDR3, the DNA is TGTGCCAGCAGCCGTCGGACAAGGGCTGAAGCTTTCTTT. This sequence encodes CASSRRTRAEAFF. Supplemented by reference TRBV11-3 and TRBJ1-1, the full variable domain reads EAGVVQSPRYKIIEKKQPVAFWCNPISGHNTLYWYLQNLGQGPELLIRYENEEAVDDSQLPKDRFSAERLKGVDSTLKIQPAELGDSAVYLCASSRRTRAEAFFGQGTRLTVV.

This clone was detected only a few times. One junction end disagrees with the germline gene, perhaps due to a read error. The genes are TRBV6-2 or TRBV6-3 and TRBJ2-1, with D possibly matching TRBD2 (5 bases). Germline CDR1 MNHEY, CDR2 SVGEGT. The CDR3 sequence is 12 residues long. This CDR3 reads CASSYSSTSKVF. The CDR3 nucleotides read TGTGCCAGCAGTTACTCGAGCACTAGTAAGGTCTTC.

This chain joins TRBV5-1 and TRBJ2-7, with D perhaps matching TRBD1 (6 bases). The CDR3 length is 16 residues. Germline-derived CDR1 and CDR2 are SGHRS and YFSETQ. V was shortened by 1 base and J by 0 bases, with 14 bases between the two germline ends. The CDR3 loop is CASSLSGTPASYEQYF. The CDR3, as DNA: TGCGCCAGCAGCTTGTCTGGGACACCAGCCTCCTACGAGCAGTACTTC.

This clone was seen more than once but under ten times. The chain joins TRBV4-2 to TRBJ1-2; D ambiguous. The CDR3 contains 14 residues. In germline, CDR1 is LGHNA, CDR2 YNFKEQ. Trimming stripped 4 bases from V and 3 bases from J, with 12 bases between. CDR3 in DNA: TGTGCCAGCAGCCCTAGAAGCGGGGACTATGGCTACACCTTC. It codes for CASSPRSGDYGYTF.

The rearrangement joins TRBV6-4 to TRBJ2-2, with TRBD2 identical over 13 bases. V was clipped by 8 bases and J by 2 bases; unmatched bases: 14. The CDR3 spans 19 residues. In germline, CDR1 is MRHNA, CDR2 SNTAGT. CDR3 amino acids: CASYDRATSGRPNTGELFF. CDR3 bases: TGTGCCAGCTACGACAGGGCGACTAGCGGGAGGCCAAACACCGGGGAGCTGTTTTTT.

V usage is TRBV5-1 and J usage is TRBJ2-2; no clear D. CDR1 is SGHRS and CDR2 is YFSETQ in the germline V gene. CDR3 length equals 11 residues. CDR3 region: CGTRNTGELFF. The CDR3 coding sequence is TGCGGCACAAGGAACACCGGGGAGCTGTTTTTT.

The rearrangement joins TRBV2 to TRBJ2-1; TRBD2 matches at 10 bases. Germline V lookup: CDR1 SNHLY, CDR2 FYNNEI. The CDR3 is 15 amino acids. V dropped 3 bases and J dropped 6; count of bases not matched to a gene: 5. The CDR3 nucleotides are TGTGCCAGCAGTGAGGTACTAGCGGGATTCAATGAGCAGTTCTTC. This gives the protein CASSEVLAGFNEQFF.

The gene calls are TRBV30 and TRBJ2-1, with 9 bases fitting TRBD1. V was pared by 7 bases and J by 2 bases, with 3 bases of the junction left unmatched. The CDR3 totals 13 residues. Germline CDR1 reads GTSNPN; CDR2 reads SVGIG (reference sequence). CDR3 in DNA: TGTGCCTTACGGGACAGGGCCTACAATGAGCAGTTCTTC. It translates to CALRDRAYNEQFF.

The chain recombines TRBV7-2 with TRBJ2-5; D may be TRBD1 (5 bases). Trimming took 2 bases from V and 2 from J, leaving 12 bases between them. The V gene's germline CDR1 is SGHTA and CDR2 FQGNSA. This CDR3 spans 15 amino acids. The CDR3 is CASSLFGPGQETQYF. Here the CDR3 DNA reads TGTGCCAGCAGCTTATTCGGTCCAGGGCAAGAGACCCAGTACTTC.

The V call is TRBV9, the J call TRBJ2-2; D is possibly TRBD1 (6 bases). CDR1 SGDLS and CDR2 YYNGEE come from the germline V gene. The CDR3 sequence is 16 residues long. V lost 0 bases and J lost 8, with 17 bases in between. CDR3 region: CASSVVTGQGGGELFF. In nucleotides, the CDR3 is TGTGCCAGCAGCGTAGTAACAGGGCAAGGCGGGGGGGAGCTGTTTTTT.

This rearrangement joins TRBV5-1 to TRBJ1-2; D might be TRBD1 (5 bases). There are 16 residues in the CDR3. The V gene lost 3 bases and the J gene lost 4 bases, with 19 bases spanning the gap. The germline gives CDR1 SGHRS, CDR2 YFSETQ. This CDR3 reads CASSSSLGVGGYGYTF. CDR3 nucleotide sequence: TGCGCCAGCAGCTCGTCCCTGGGGGTCGGGGGCTATGGCTACACCTTC.

This clone has a handful of counts. The V call is TRBV28, the J call TRBJ2-1; 8 nucleotides line up with TRBD1. Germline CDR1 and CDR2: MDHEN and SYDVKM. V was pared by 5 bases and J by 3 bases, with 6 bases of the junction left unmatched. The CDR3 is made up of 15 amino acids. The CDR3, as DNA: TGTGCCAGCAGTCTAACCGGGACAGGCTACAATGAGCAGTTCTTC. Translated: CASSLTGTGYNEQFF.

DNA for the CDR3: TGTGCCAGCAGCCACCGTCCGAGCGGGAGGGCCCCAGAGACCCAGTACTTC. Its protein is CASSHRPSGRAPETQYF. The chain uses TRBV3-1 (or the pseudogene TRBV3-2) and TRBJ2-5; 10 bases are a match to TRBD2. This CDR3 spans 17 amino acids. Germline CDR1 reads LGHDT; CDR2 reads YNNKEL (reference sequence). After removal of 3 bases from V and 4 bases from J, the junction contained 11 bases not matched to a gene.

This sequence joins TRBV7-2 and TRBJ2-2; no clear D. V shed 6 bases and J shed 6 bases, with 17 bases lying between them. CDR3 length equals 15 residues. CDR1 and CDR2 from the germline V gene are SGHTA and FQGNSA. The CDR3 nucleotides are TGTGCCAGCAGGCTACCCCATAATCTGCCCGGGGAGCTGTTTTTT. Amino acid sequence: CASRLPHNLPGELFF.

Concerning this clone itself: The same CDR3 is also encoded by other DNA sequences in this sample. This chain joins TRBV9 and TRBJ2-5, with TRBD2 matching over 11 bases. The junction had 8 bases not matched to a gene; V was cut back by 2 bases and J by 5 bases. The CDR3 has 16 residues. CDR1 is SGDLS, CDR2 YYNGEE, per germline. The DNA of the CDR3 is TGTGCCAGCAGCGTTAATAGCGGGGGGGCTGGGGAGACCCAGTACTTC. Amino acids: CASSVNSGGAGETQYF.

A few counts support this clone. The J gene is TRBJ2-3, the V gene TRBV7-2, with D perhaps matching TRBD2 (6 bases). V dropped 3 bases and J dropped 1 base, with 8 bases sitting between them. CDR1 is SGHTA and CDR2 is FQGNSA in the germline V gene. CDR3 length: 14 residues. CDR3 bases: TGTGCCAGCAGCTTCATAGCGGGCACAGATACGCAGTATTTT. This sequence encodes CASSFIAGTDTQYF.

The rearrangement links TRBV10-1 to TRBJ2-2, with TRBD1 matching 11 bases. Trimming removed 2 bases from V and 1 base from J; junction bases left unmatched: 3. The CDR3 length is 17 residues. CDR1 WNHNN and CDR2 SYGVQD come from the germline V gene (reference sequence). The CDR3, as DNA: TGCGCCAGCAGTGAGCCGGGACAGGGGGGGAACACCGGGGAGCTGTTTTTT. Translated, it gives CASSEPGQGGNTGELFF.

CDR3 loop: CASSPLGADTQYF. For the CDR3, the DNA is TGTGCCAGCTCACCCCTAGGCGCAGATACGCAGTATTTT. The V call is TRBV18, the J call TRBJ2-3; D unresolved. This CDR3 has 13 amino acids. Trimming pared 3 bases from V and 4 bases from J, leaving 8 bases between. Germline CDR1 reads KGHSH; CDR2 reads LQKENI.

This chain joins TRBV6-1 and TRBJ1-2; D not resolved. Trimming took 0 bases from V and 3 from J, leaving 14 bases between them. Per the germline V gene, CDR1 is MNHNS and CDR2 is SASEGT. CDR3 length equals 16 residues. The CDR3 protein is CASSEAVRGHYYGYTF. The CDR3 nucleotides are TGTGCCAGCAGTGAAGCGGTTCGAGGTCACTACTATGGCTACACCTTC.

The chain carries TRBV5-1 and TRBJ2-2, with 15 bases identical to TRBD2. V dropped 6 bases and J dropped 5; count of bases not matched to a gene: 2. CDR1 SGHRS and CDR2 YFSETQ come from the germline V gene. The CDR3 covers 15 residues. The CDR3 region has the DNA TGCGCCAGCATCGGACTAGCGGGAGGGACCGGGGAGCTGTTTTTT. Encoded protein: CASIGLAGGTGELFF.

This clone was recorded a few times. V and J are TRBV28 and TRBJ2-3; the D gene is possibly TRBD1 (5 bases). Germline V lookup: CDR1 MDHEN, CDR2 SYDVKM. V was trimmed by 3 bases and J by 1 base, leaving 11 bases between them. The CDR3 runs to 15 residues. The CDR3 protein is CASSLGRSGTDTQYF. The CDR3 DNA reads as TGTGCCAGCAGTTTGGGGCGGAGCGGCACAGATACGCAGTATTTT.

This rearrangement joins TRBV25-1 to TRBJ1-2, with D maybe TRBD1 (5 bases). Germline CDR1 is MGHDK and CDR2 is SYGVNS. V was trimmed by 6 bases and J by 8 bases, leaving 16 bases between them. This CDR3 region has 13 residues. DNA of the CDR3: TGTGCCAGCAGAGACGGGCCGGGGGTAGGCTACACCTTC. Encoded protein: CASRDGPGVGYTF.

The chain recombines TRBV15 with TRBJ2-1; 11 nucleotides align to TRBD2. V gave up 1 base and J gave up 5 bases; unmatched junction bases: 10. CDR3 size: 18 residues. The V gene's germline CDR1 is LNHNV and CDR2 YYDKDF (reference sequence). DNA of the CDR3: TGTGCCACCAGCAGAGTCGGTCGTAGCGGGAGGGCCGACAATGAGCAGTTCTTC. Translating gives CATSRVGRSGRADNEQFF.

The gene calls are TRBV6-6 and TRBJ1-5; D remains ambiguous. The CDR3 contains 11 residues. Germline CDR1 and CDR2: MNHNY and SVGAGI (reference sequence). Trimming removed 8 bases at V and 4 bases at J, with 6 bases between. The CDR3 protein is CASGGNQPQHF. CDR3 nucleotide sequence: TGTGCCAGCGGAGGGAATCAGCCCCAGCATTTT.

The chain couples TRBV5-4 to TRBJ2-3, with 8 bases aligning to TRBD1. Germline lookup yields CDR1 SGHNT and CDR2 YYREEE (reference sequence). This CDR3 comprises 17 residues. Trimming at V came to 4 bases and at J to 0 bases, leaving 10 bases not matched to a gene. CDR3 sequence: CASSPKGGTGSTDTQYF. CDR3 bases: TGTGCCAGCAGCCCGAAGGGCGGGACAGGAAGCACAGATACGCAGTATTTT.

This chain links TRBV28 with TRBJ2-7; 9 bases line up with TRBD1. This CDR3 is built from 14 residues. Germline CDR1 is MDHEN and CDR2 is SYDVKM. Germline trimming cut 6 bases from V and 2 bases from J; bases unmatched to any gene: 5. This CDR3 is CASSQTGGPYEQYF. The CDR3 DNA is TGTGCCAGCAGCCAGACAGGGGGTCCCTACGAGCAGTACTTC.

The gene calls are TRBV6-2 or TRBV6-3 and TRBJ2-1; 12 bases are a match to TRBD2. The V gene end was trimmed by 6 bases and the J gene end by 0 bases; junction bases not matched to a gene: 3. The CDR3 is 16 residues long. CDR1 MNHEY and CDR2 SVGEGT come from the germline V gene. In nucleotides, the CDR3 is TGTGCCAGCAGCCCTAGCGGGGGGGCCTCCTACAATGAGCAGTTCTTC. It is translated as CASSPSGGASYNEQFF.